Each of the 16 T cell receptor beta chains below was sequenced from the same sample in a study of blood T cell repertoires in COVID-19. The table came from immunoSEQ multiplex PCR; TCRdb's copy has only in-frame clones and leaves some out. The sample contains approximately 180,000 clones, 88% of which appear only once. Sequenced sample: peripheral blood. The receptors originated from a human donor in a cohort sampled during active COVID-19.

This clone was seen once. The rearrangement links TRBV6-1 to TRBJ2-7, with 8 bases matching TRBD1. The CDR3 has 14 residues. CDR1 MNHNS and CDR2 SASEGT come from the germline V gene. With 0 bases clipped from V and 6 bases from J, the junction kept 4 bases outside the gene matches. CDR3 DNA sequence: TGTGCCAGCAGTGAAGCGGGCAGGGGGCGCGAGCAGTACTTC. Protein product: CASSEAGRGREQYF.

The CDR3 protein is CASSLLTSPTYEQYF. As DNA, the CDR3 is TGTGCCAGCAGTTTACTGACTAGCCCCACCTACGAGCAGTACTTC. This rearrangement joins TRBV28 to TRBJ2-7; TRBD2 matches 7 bases. Trimming removed 2 bases from V and 2 bases from J; junction bases left unmatched: 6. This CDR3 contains 15 residues. Germline CDR1 MDHEN, CDR2 SYDVKM.

V gene TRBV19 combines with J gene TRBJ2-3; D gene ambiguous. V lost 5 bases to trimming and J lost 6 bases, with 9 bases between them. CDR1 and CDR2 (germline): LNHDA, SQIVND (reference sequence). CDR3 size: 12 residues. DNA of the CDR3: TGTGCCAGTAGTTATCTGCGGGATACGCAGTATTTT. Encoded protein: CASSYLRDTQYF.

This clone was seen a single time. This chain connects TRBV5-4 to TRBJ2-7; 8 bases fit TRBD2. The CDR3 contains 15 residues. With 4 bases clipped from V and 3 bases from J, the junction kept 9 bases outside the gene matches. The V gene's germline CDR1 is SGHNT and CDR2 YYREEE (reference sequence). The CDR3 DNA reads as TGTGCCAGCAGCCTAGGGACTAGACAAGTCTACGAGCAGTACTTC. Translation gives CASSLGTRQVYEQYF.

The V gene is TRBV19, the J gene TRBJ2-7; 9 bases are a match to TRBD1. The CDR3 runs 15 residues. V dropped 4 bases and J dropped 3; count of bases not matched to a gene: 7. The V gene's germline CDR1 is LNHDA and CDR2 SQIVND (reference sequence). CDR3 residues: CASSNAGTGIYEQYF. Written as DNA, the CDR3 is TGTGCCAGTAGTAACGCCGGGACAGGGATCTACGAGCAGTACTTC.

The CDR3 DNA sequence: TGTGCCAGCAGCCCGCGGACAGCCCTAGCTGGGGCCAACGTCCTGACTTTC. Amino acid sequence: CASSPRTALAGANVLTF. This chain uses TRBV9 with TRBJ2-6; D may be TRBD1 (6 bases). Germline V CDR1 and CDR2: SGDLS, YYNGEE. The CDR3 is 17 amino acids. The V end lost 4 bases, the J end lost 2 bases, and 16 bases lay between the germline ends.

The chain links TRBV6-2 or TRBV6-3 to TRBJ2-1, with 10 bases lining up with TRBD2. This CDR3 region has 17 residues. Per germline, CDR1 MNHEY and CDR2 SVGEGT. The V gene end was trimmed by 6 bases and the J gene end by 7 bases; junction bases not matched to a gene: 15. CDR3 residues: CASSSSILAGVRNEQFF. CDR3 DNA sequence: TGTGCCAGCAGCTCCTCGATCCTAGCGGGAGTTCGAAATGAGCAGTTCTTC.

This clone occurred a few times. This chain links TRBV7-2 with TRBJ2-3; 11 bases match TRBD2. The junction had 18 bases not matched to a gene; V was cut back by 7 bases and J by 3 bases. This CDR3 region has 19 residues. Per the germline V gene, CDR1 is SGHTA and CDR2 is FQGNSA. The CDR3 loop reads CASIPSPPSGGFTTDTQYF. Here the CDR3 DNA reads TGTGCCAGCATCCCAAGCCCCCCTAGCGGGGGGTTTACTACAGATACGCAGTATTTT.

The rearrangement joins TRBV2 to TRBJ2-2; perhaps TRBD2 as D (5 bases). The CDR3 has 13 amino acids. V was pared by 6 bases and J by 1 base, with 6 bases between. Per germline, CDR1 SNHLY and CDR2 FYNNEI. The CDR3: CASRRENTGELFF. The CDR3 nucleotides read TGTGCCAGCAGGAGGGAGAACACCGGGGAGCTGTTTTTT.

This clone was seen more than once but under ten times. The CDR3 DNA follows: TGTGCCAGCAGCCGGACGTGGAGGGGAACCACTGAAGCTTTCTTT. It specifies CASSRTWRGTTEAFF. The chain is built from TRBV7-9 and TRBJ1-1; the D gene is possibly TRBD1 (5 bases). CDR3 length: 15 amino acids. Germline CDR1 and CDR2: SEHNR and FQNEAQ (reference sequence). The V end was cut by 5 bases, the J end by 4 bases, with 17 bases between.

The chain employs TRBV5-4 and TRBJ2-1; D remains ambiguous. This CDR3 has 13 amino acids. V gave up 4 bases and J gave up 5 bases, with 10 bases separating them. The germline CDR1 and CDR2 sequences are SGHNT and YYREEE (reference sequence). The chain's CDR3 is CASSLATDNEQFF. In nucleotides, the CDR3 is TGTGCCAGCAGCCTCGCAACAGACAATGAGCAGTTCTTC. Full variable domain (outside the CDR3, taken from reference TRBV5-4 and TRBJ2-1): ETGVTQSPTHLIKTRGQQVTLRCSSQSGHNTVSWYQQALGQGPQFIFQYYREEENGRGNFPPRFSGLQFPNYSSELNVNALELDDSALYLCASSLATDNEQFFGPGTRLTVL.

The chain has TRBV5-6 and TRBJ2-2, with 11 positions matching TRBD2. The CDR3 has 15 residues. Germline V lookup: CDR1 SGHDT, CDR2 YYEEEE. After removal of 4 bases from V and 5 bases from J, the junction contained 4 bases not matched to a gene. CDR3 amino acids: CASSPTSGKTGELFF. The CDR3 DNA is TGTGCCAGCAGCCCGACTAGCGGGAAAACCGGGGAGCTGTTTTTT.

The chain recombines TRBV7-2 with TRBJ1-6; possibly TRBD1 for D (6 bases). Germline V lookup: CDR1 SGHTA, CDR2 FQGNSA. Trimming removed 6 bases at V and 10 bases at J, with 16 bases between. CDR3 length: 14 amino acids. CDR3 DNA sequence: TGTGCCAGCAGGCCGACAGGTCGTAGGTCACCCCTCCACTTT. It specifies CASRPTGRRSPLHF.

The J gene is TRBJ2-2, the V gene TRBV29-1, with TRBD1 identical over 9 bases. The ends lost 8 bases at V and 5 bases at J; junction bases unmatched: 6. CDR3 size: 13 residues. Per germline, CDR1 SQVTM and CDR2 ANQGSEA. The CDR3 nucleotides read TGCAGCTCATTACAGGGGGCTACCGGGGAGCTGTTTTTT. Protein: CSSLQGATGELFF.

The J gene is TRBJ2-1, the V gene TRBV14; TRBD2 agrees at 12 bases. Germline trimming cut 5 bases from V and 2 bases from J; bases unmatched to any gene: 7. Germline V gives CDR1 SGHDN, CDR2 FVKESK. The length of the CDR3 is 17 residues. DNA of the CDR3: TGTGCCAGCAGCAAAGGGGCTAGCGGGAGGGCCTACAATGAGCAGTTCTTC. This gives the protein CASSKGASGRAYNEQFF.

V is TRBV5-4 and J is TRBJ2-3; 14 bases are shared with TRBD2. The CDR3 covers 16 residues. Germline loops: CDR1 SGHNT, CDR2 YYREEE (reference sequence). V dropped 4 bases and J dropped 4; count of bases not matched to a gene: 5. The chain's CDR3 is CASSAKGLAGADTQYF. The CDR3 region has the DNA TGTGCCAGCAGCGCGAAGGGACTAGCGGGGGCAGATACGCAGTATTTT.